The subject of this entry is one TCR beta chain. RNA amounts of 0.5 to 1 ug underwent reverse transcription with random hexamers. TCR beta CDR3 was amplified by immunoSEQ multiplex PCR. This amplification extended across 54 Vbeta and 13 Jbeta segments. Via MiXCR, TCRdb re-called the immunoSEQ multiplex PCR reads, giving one row per CDR3 protein. This sample has some 63,000 distinct CDR3 sequences, with roughly 94% found just once. This entry is derived from a study of CD8 T cells in Susac syndrome. High-throughput TCR beta sequencing covered peripheral CD8+ and CD4+ T cells. The study used treatment-naive patients who had stable or active relapsing-remitting disease as multiple sclerosis controls. Bulk CD8+ and CD4+ cells came from magnetic negative isolation; CD8+ TEMRA by FACS. V was clipped by 1 base and J by 4 bases; unmatched bases: 5. Per the germline V gene, CDR1 is LGHNA and CDR2 is YSLEER. The CDR3 consists of 17 residues.

The chain links TRBV4-3 to TRBJ2-3; the match to TRBD2 covers 13 bases. The origin of this receptor is a human donor with multiple sclerosis. Source material: CD8+ T cells from PBMCs. DNA for the CDR3: TGCGCCAGCAGCCAAGCTGCAGGGACTAGCGGGGCAGATACGCAGTATTTT. It codes for CASSQAAGTSGADTQYF.